A selection of T cell receptor beta chains follows, all from one sample in a study of blood T cells in healthy people across ages. MiXCR, run by TCRdb on the 5' RACE reads, gives a single entry per CDR3 protein. The sample has hundreds of thousands of distinct CDR3 sequences, roughly two fifths seen once. Source material: blood. The receptors here all came from a man older than 75 in good health. CDR3s leave out the opening cysteine and the closing phenylalanine or tryptophan.

J gene | CDR3 length | V gene | CDR3 protein
TRBJ1-2 | 11 | TRBV4-1 | ASSQAKEDGYT
TRBJ2-3 | 15 | TRBV24-1 | ATSDRTGGGGTDTQY
TRBJ2-2 | 11 | TRBV20-1 | SARDRLPGELF
TRBJ2-1 | 15 | TRBV4-1 | ASSQAFESRVNNEQF
TRBJ2-2 | 13 | TRBV7-9 | ASSLPGQNTGELF
TRBJ2-7 | 14 | TRBV25-1 | ATRPPNPGGTHEQY
TRBJ2-1 | 13 | TRBV14 | ASSTLIAGGGEQF
TRBJ2-1 | 11 | TRBV3-1 | ASSTRPYNEQF
TRBJ2-7 | 12 | TRBV11-2 | ASSLERDSYEQY
TRBJ1-1 | 11 | TRBV21-1 | ASRLEGRTEAF
TRBJ1-2 | 12 | TRBV4-2 | ASSPPEGHYSYT
TRBJ2-1 | 11 | TRBV4-3 | ASSQELPNEQF
TRBJ1-4 | 14 | TRBV7-9 | ASSSFTGQGYEKLF
TRBJ2-7 | 10 | TRBV29-1 | SVTESSYEQY
TRBJ1-2 | 14 | TRBV6-5 | ASSSTRQGSPYGYT
TRBJ2-4 | 13 | TRBV2 | ASSEFRIAKNIQY
TRBJ1-3 | 13 | TRBV15 | ATSRDKAPGNTIY
TRBJ2-5 | 13 | TRBV6-2/TRBV6-3 | ASSYRTGGKETQY
TRBJ2-5 | 15 | TRBV4-1 | ASSLRTSGAGQETQY
TRBJ2-5 | 12 | TRBV29-1 | SVEGGREWETQY
TRBJ2-7 | 13 | TRBV11-3 | ASSQDRASSYEQY
TRBJ1-2 | 11 | TRBV2 | ASSEVKGPQVT
TRBJ2-1 | 15 | TRBV7-2 | ASSLGVGGRALDEQF
TRBJ2-5 | 11 | TRBV7-2 | ASSLGTGETQY
TRBJ1-2 | 12 | TRBV20-1 | SARDSGSYYDYT
TRBJ1-2 | 13 | TRBV9 | ASSVSTGKNYGYT
TRBJ2-5 | 13 | TRBV9 | ASSQNTGNQETQY
TRBJ1-6 | 13 | TRBV7-2 | ASSPEDRFGSPLH
TRBJ1-3 | 13 | TRBV20-1 | SARAWTDPGNTIY
TRBJ2-2 | 11 | TRBV7-2 | ASSSAHTGELF
TRBJ2-7 | 12 | TRBV6-2/TRBV6-3 | ASSYPSVSYEQY
TRBJ1-2 | 11 | TRBV27 | ASSRQSNYGYT
TRBJ1-1 | 12 | TRBV20-1 | SARDQGRNTEAF